The T cell receptor beta chain under discussion was sequenced for a study of blood T cells in healthy people across ages. General observations from the study: It was the long-lived donors that had more naive CD4+ cells and higher diversity than aged donors.

A J-beta primer mix and a sample-barcoded 5' primer were used in a second PCR of about 7 to 12 cycles. Each sample yielded at least 2.5 million CDR3-containing paired-end reads. TCRdb redid the calling of the 5' RACE reads with MiXCR, one entry per CDR3 protein. The repertoire consists of hundreds of thousands of distinct CDR3 sequences, with about 30% occurring once and the leading ten covering 15% to 19%. The authors extracted at least 5 micrograms of total RNA per sample. Many counts were recorded for this clonotype. The antigen is unknown. Germline V gene data show CDR1 as SGDLS and CDR2 as YYNGEE. CDR3 size: 13 residues. Trimming removed 6 bases from V and 8 bases from J; junction bases left unmatched: 8.

The source is a woman older than 75 in good health. The genes are TRBV9 and TRBJ2-3, with 8 bases that match TRBD2. Sequenced input: blood. The CDR3 loop reads CASNGGEIGTQYF. CDR3 DNA: TGTGCCAGCAACGGGGGGGAAATAGGTACGCAGTATTTT.